Below are 5 T cell receptor beta chains sequenced from a single sample in a study of T cell clonality in common variable immunodeficiency. Sequencing was performed with immunoSEQ multiplex PCR; in TCRdb, only in-frame clones are kept and a portion is missing. This sample carries roughly 60,000 clones and no singletons, and 1.6% goes to the top ten. The sequenced sample consisted of peripheral blood mononuclear cells. The receptors come from a person aged 18 to 70 in good health.

This clone was detected many times. The read finishes 3 residues shy of the CDR3 end, and the germline J gene is used to complete it. V and J are TRBV29-1 and TRBJ2-2, with 7 bases identical to TRBD2. Looked up from germline, CDR1 is SQVTM and CDR2 is ANQGSEA. V lost 4 bases to trimming and J lost 4 bases; unmatched junction nucleotides: 3. This CDR3 is 13 amino acids long. CDR3 amino acids: CSVGGEGTGELFF. The covered CDR3 bases are TGCAGCGTTGGGGGGGAGGGCACCGGGGAG.

Many counts were recorded for this clone. The read halts 3 residues ahead of the CDR3 end, with the missing end drawn from the germline J gene. The rearrangement joins TRBV5-1 to TRBJ2-2; 9 nucleotides line up with TRBD1. CDR1 is SGHRS, CDR2 YFSETQ, per germline. The CDR3 runs 14 residues. V shed 4 bases and J 5 bases; nucleotides not matched to a gene: 3. The CDR3: CASSKTGGTGELFF. The DNA read from the CDR3 is TGCGCCAGCAGCAAGACAGGGGGAACCGGGGAG.

This clone was seen repeatedly, ten times or more. The observed sequence ends 3 residues before the CDR3 terminus, with the missing tail filled in from the germline J gene. The chain recombines TRBV30 with TRBJ2-5; TRBD2 agrees at 9 bases. The V gene's germline CDR1 is GTSNPN and CDR2 SVGIG (reference sequence). The CDR3 runs to 14 residues. Trimming cost V 0 bases and J 4 bases; bases outside gene matches: 3. The covered CDR3 bases are TGTGCCTGGAGTGTTAAACTAGCGGGAGAGACC. This gives the protein CAWSVKLAGET. The whole CDR3 protein is CAWSVKLAGETQYF.

This clone was counted many times. The read is 3 residues too short to cover the CDR3 end, so that end is filled in from the germline J gene. This chain links TRBV18 with TRBJ2-2; tentatively, D is TRBD2 (5 bases). Deletions cut 4 bases from V and 0 bases from J, with 9 bases between. Germline CDR1 and CDR2: KGHSH and LQKENI. The CDR3 is 15 amino acids. The CDR3 bases that were read are TGTGCCAGCTCACAGAGCGGTACGAACACCGGGGAG. Translating it yields CASSQSGTNTGE. The full CDR3 protein reads CASSQSGTNTGELFF.

This clone was seen ten or more times. The read halts 3 residues ahead of the CDR3 end, with the missing end drawn from the germline J gene. The rearrangement uses TRBV18 and TRBJ2-3, with 7 positions matching TRBD2. CDR3 size: 15 residues. Germline assignment: CDR1 KGHSH and CDR2 LQKENI. J gave up 2 bases and V 4 bases, and 6 bases lay outside the gene matches. This chain's CDR3 is CASSRRAGNTDTQYF. The DNA read from the CDR3 is TGTGCCAGCTCACGTAGAGCGGGAAACACAGATACG.